This T cell receptor beta chain came from a study of shared clonotypes between healthy human individuals. Study-wide results and limits: Larger estimated richness was generally seen in naive subsets than in memory subsets.

Details on this clone: Its specificity is unknown.

Generated by immunoSEQ multiplex PCR, the TCRdb table keeps only in-frame clones and is missing some. The data hold around 1.1 million clones, with 70% to 80% observed a single time. V was shortened by 3 bases and J by 8 bases, with 16 bases between the two germline ends. Germline loops: CDR1 SQVTM, CDR2 ANQGSEA. The CDR3 sequence is 13 residues long. The TCR comes from a man between 18 and 35 years old in good health. Some clones in this sample may be carry-over from other donors' samples. Sequencing input: memory CD4+ T cells from PBMCs. Indicated subset: CD45RA-negative fraction. The V gene is TRBV29-1, the J gene TRBJ1-2; D may be TRBD1 (5 bases). CDR3 amino acids: CSVDIAGTGGYTF. CDR3 DNA sequence: TGCAGCGTTGACATTGCGGGTACAGGCGGCTACACCTTC. The full variable domain, its missing parts supplied by reference TRBV29-1 and TRBJ1-2, is SAVISQKPSRDICQRGTSLTIQCQVDSQVTMMFWYRQQPGQSLTLIATANQGSEATYESGFVIDKFPISRPNLTFSTLTVSNMSPEDSSIYLCSVDIAGTGGYTFGSGTRLTVV.